This T cell receptor beta chain was observed in a study of blood T cell repertoires in COVID-19. CDR3 length: 17 residues. Trimming took off 2 bases at V and 1 base at J, with 17 bases between the two ends. Sequenced by immunoSEQ multiplex PCR; TCRdb stores in-frame clones only, minus some. Among roughly 280,000 clones listed, around 90% were seen once. The sequenced sample was PBMCs or T cells enriched from blood (not recorded which). V gene TRBV23-1 combines with J gene TRBJ1-1; possibly TRBD1 for D (5 bases). TRBV23-1 is assigned to the ORF class and has an uncertain function. The clonotype comes from a woman aged 25 to 39 with acute COVID-19. The CDR3 DNA reads TGCGCCAGCAGTCAAATGGCGCCGAAAGGGGCGAACACTGAAGCTTTCTTT. Its protein is CASSQMAPKGANTEAFF.